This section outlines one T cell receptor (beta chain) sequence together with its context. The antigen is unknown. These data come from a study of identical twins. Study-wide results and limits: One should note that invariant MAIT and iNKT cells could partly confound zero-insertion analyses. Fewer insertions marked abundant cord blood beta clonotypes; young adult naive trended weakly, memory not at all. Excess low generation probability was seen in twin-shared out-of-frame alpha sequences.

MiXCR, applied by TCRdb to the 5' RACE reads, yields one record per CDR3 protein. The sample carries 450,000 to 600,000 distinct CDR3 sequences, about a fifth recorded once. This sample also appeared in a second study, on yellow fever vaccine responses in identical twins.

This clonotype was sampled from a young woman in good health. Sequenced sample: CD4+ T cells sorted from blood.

DNA of the CDR3: TGTGCCAGTTGGCAGACCAAAAGGGGATCCTTGAACACTGAAGCTTTCTTT. This codes for CASWQTKRGSLNTEAFF. The rearrangement uses TRBV28 and TRBJ1-1, with D perhaps matching TRBD1 (5 bases). The CDR3 contains 17 residues. Germline V gene sequence: CDR1 MDHEN, CDR2 SYDVKM. Trimming removed 9 bases at V and 0 bases at J, with 23 bases between.